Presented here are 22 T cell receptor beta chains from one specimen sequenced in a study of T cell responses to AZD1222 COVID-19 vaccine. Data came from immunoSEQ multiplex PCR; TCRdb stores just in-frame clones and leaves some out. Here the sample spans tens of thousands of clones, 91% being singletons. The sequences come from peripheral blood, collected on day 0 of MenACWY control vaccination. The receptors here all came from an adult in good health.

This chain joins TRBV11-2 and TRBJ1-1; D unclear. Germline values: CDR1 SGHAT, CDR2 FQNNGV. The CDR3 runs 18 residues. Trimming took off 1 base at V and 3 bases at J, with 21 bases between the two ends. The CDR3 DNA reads TGTGCCAGCAGCTTAGTATCGTTCGGGGAAAGGATAGACACTGAAGCTTTCTTT. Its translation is CASSLVSFGERIDTEAFF.

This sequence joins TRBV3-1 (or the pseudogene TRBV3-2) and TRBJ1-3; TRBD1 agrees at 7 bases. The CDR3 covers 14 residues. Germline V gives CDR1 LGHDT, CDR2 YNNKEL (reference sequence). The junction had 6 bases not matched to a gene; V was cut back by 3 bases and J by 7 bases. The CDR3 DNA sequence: TGTGCCAGCAGCCAGACAGGGATACGGAACACCATATATTTT. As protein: CASSQTGIRNTIYF.

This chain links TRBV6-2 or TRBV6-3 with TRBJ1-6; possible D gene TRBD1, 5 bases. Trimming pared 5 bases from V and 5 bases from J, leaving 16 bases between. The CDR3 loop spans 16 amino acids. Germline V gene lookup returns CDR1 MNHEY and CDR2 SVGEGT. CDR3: CASSPGPHGDNSPLHF. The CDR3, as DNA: TGTGCCAGCAGTCCAGGGCCCCATGGCGATAATTCACCCCTCCACTTT.

CDR3 DNA: TGTGCCAGCAGGGCGTTTCGGGGCAAGAAGAACACTGAAGCTTTCTTT. Translating it yields CASRAFRGKKNTEAFF. V is TRBV7-2 and J is TRBJ1-1; perhaps TRBD1 as D (5 bases). The CDR3 covers 16 residues. Trimming pared 6 bases from V and 1 base from J, leaving 18 bases between. From germline, CDR1 is SGHTA and CDR2 FQGNSA.

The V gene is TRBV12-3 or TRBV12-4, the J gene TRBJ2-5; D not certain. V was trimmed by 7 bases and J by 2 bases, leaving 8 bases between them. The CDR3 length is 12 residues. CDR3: CASTQNQETQYF. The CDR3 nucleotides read TGTGCCAGCACCCAGAATCAAGAGACCCAGTACTTC.

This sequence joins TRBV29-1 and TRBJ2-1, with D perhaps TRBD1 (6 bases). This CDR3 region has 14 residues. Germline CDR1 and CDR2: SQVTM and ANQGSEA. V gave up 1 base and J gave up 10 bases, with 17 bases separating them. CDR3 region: CSVEVAVQGGEQFF. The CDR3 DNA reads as TGCAGCGTTGAAGTAGCCGTACAGGGCGGGGAGCAGTTCTTC.

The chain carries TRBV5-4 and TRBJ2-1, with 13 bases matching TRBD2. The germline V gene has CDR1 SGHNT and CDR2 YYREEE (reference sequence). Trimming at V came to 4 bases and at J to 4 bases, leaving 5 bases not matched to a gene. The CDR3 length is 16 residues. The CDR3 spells CASSIGTSGKYNEQFF. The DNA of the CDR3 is TGTGCCAGCAGCATAGGGACTAGCGGGAAGTACAATGAGCAGTTCTTC. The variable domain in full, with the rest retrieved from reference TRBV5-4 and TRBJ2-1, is ETGVTQSPTHLIKTRGQQVTLRCSSQSGHNTVSWYQQALGQGPQFIFQYYREEENGRGNFPPRFSGLQFPNYSSELNVNALELDDSALYLCASSIGTSGKYNEQFFGPGTRLTVL.

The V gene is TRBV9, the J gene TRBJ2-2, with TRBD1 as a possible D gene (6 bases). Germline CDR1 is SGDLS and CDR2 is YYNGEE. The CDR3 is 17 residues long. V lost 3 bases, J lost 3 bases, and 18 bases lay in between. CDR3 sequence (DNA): TGTGCCAGCAGCGCGCCAGGGGCTCTCCTGGACACCGGGGAGCTGTTTTTT. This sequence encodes CASSAPGALLDTGELFF.

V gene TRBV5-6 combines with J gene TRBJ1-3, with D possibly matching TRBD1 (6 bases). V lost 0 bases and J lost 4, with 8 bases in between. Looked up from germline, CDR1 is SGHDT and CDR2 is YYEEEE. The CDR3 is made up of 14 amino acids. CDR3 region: CASSLAGVGNTIYF. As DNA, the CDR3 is TGTGCCAGCAGCTTGGCAGGGGTCGGAAACACCATATATTTT.

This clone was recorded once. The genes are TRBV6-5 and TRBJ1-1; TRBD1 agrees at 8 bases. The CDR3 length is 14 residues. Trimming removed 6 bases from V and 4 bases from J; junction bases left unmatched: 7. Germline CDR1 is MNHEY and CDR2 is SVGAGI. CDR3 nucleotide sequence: TGTGCCAGCAGCCTGACAGGGGTAACCACTGAAGCTTTCTTT. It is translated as CASSLTGVTTEAFF.

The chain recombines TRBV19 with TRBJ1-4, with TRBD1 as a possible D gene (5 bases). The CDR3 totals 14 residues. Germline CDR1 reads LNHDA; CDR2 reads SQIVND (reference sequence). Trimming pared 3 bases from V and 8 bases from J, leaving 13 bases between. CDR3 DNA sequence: TGTGCCAGTAGTATCCGGCAGGGCTTCGAAAAACTGTTTTTT. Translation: CASSIRQGFEKLFF.

DNA of the CDR3: TGTGCCAGTAGCCAGACAGGGCTTACTGAAGCTTTCTTT. Translated: CASSQTGLTEAFF. This sequence joins TRBV19 and TRBJ1-1; TRBD1 matches 7 bases. The CDR3 length is 13 residues. The V gene's germline CDR1 is LNHDA and CDR2 SQIVND (reference sequence). Trimming took 6 bases from V and 5 from J; bases not matched to a gene: 6. The whole variable domain, filled in from reference TRBV19 and TRBJ1-1, reads DGGITQSPKYLFRKEGQNVTLSCEQNLNHDAMYWYRQDPGQGLRLIYYSQIVNDFQKGDIAEGYSVSREKKESFPLTVTSAQKNPTAFYLCASSQTGLTEAFFGQGTRLTVV.

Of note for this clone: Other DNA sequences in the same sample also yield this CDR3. CDR3 bases: TGTGCCAGTAGTATAGTGACAGGGAGGACTGAAGCTTTCTTT. It yields the protein CASSIVTGRTEAFF. The rearrangement joins TRBV19 to TRBJ1-1, with 7 nucleotides matching TRBD1. This CDR3 is built from 14 residues. In germline, CDR1 is LNHDA, CDR2 SQIVND (reference sequence). V lost 1 base and J lost 5; bases outside the gene matches: 4. The whole variable domain, filled in from reference TRBV19 and TRBJ1-1, reads DGGITQSPKYLFRKEGQNVTLSCEQNLNHDAMYWYRQDPGQGLRLIYYSQIVNDFQKGDIAEGYSVSREKKESFPLTVTSAQKNPTAFYLCASSIVTGRTEAFFGQGTRLTVV.

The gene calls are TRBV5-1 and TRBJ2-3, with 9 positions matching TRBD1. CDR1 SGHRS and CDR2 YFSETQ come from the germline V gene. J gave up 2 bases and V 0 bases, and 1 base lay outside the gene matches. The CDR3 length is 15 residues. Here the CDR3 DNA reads TGCGCCAGCAGCTTGGGGACAGGGGCCACAGATACGCAGTATTTT. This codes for CASSLGTGATDTQYF. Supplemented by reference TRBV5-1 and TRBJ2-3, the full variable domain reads KAGVTQTPRYLIKTRGQQVTLSCSPISGHRSVSWYQQTPGQGLQFLFEYFSETQRNKGNFPGRFSGRQFSNSRSEMNVSTLELGDSALYLCASSLGTGATDTQYFGPGTRLTVL.

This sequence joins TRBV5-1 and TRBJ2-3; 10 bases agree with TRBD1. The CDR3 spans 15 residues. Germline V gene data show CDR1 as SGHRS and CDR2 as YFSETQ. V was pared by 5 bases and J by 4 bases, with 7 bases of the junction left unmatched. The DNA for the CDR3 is TGCGCCAGCAGTACCGGGACAGGGGTAGCAGATACGCAGTATTTT. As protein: CASSTGTGVADTQYF.

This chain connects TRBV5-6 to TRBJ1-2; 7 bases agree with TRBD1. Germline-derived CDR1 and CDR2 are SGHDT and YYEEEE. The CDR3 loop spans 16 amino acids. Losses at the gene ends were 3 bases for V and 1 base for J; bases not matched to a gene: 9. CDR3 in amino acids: CASSWESGGFNYGYTF. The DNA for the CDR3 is TGTGCCAGCAGCTGGGAATCAGGGGGATTTAACTATGGCTACACCTTC. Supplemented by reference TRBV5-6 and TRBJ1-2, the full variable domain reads DAGVTQSPTHLIKTRGQQVTLRCSPKSGHDTVSWYQQALGQGPQFIFQYYEEEERQRGNFPDRFSGHQFPNYSSELNVNALLLGDSALYLCASSWESGGFNYGYTFGSGTRLTVV.

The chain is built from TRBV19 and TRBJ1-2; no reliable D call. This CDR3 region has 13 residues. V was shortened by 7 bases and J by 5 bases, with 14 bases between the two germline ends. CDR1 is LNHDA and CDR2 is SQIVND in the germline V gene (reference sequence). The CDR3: CASTPGSGYGYTF. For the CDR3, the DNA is TGTGCCAGTACCCCGGGCAGTGGTTATGGCTACACCTTC.

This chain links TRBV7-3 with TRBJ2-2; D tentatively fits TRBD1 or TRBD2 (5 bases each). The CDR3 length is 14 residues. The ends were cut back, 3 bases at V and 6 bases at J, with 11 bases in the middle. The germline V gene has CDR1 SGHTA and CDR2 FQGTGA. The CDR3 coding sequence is TGTGCCAGCAGCTTCGGGGCTTGGGCCGGGGAGCTGTTTTTT. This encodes CASSFGAWAGELFF.

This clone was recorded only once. CDR3 DNA: TGTGCCAGCAGCCAAGCGGGGGCGAACAATGAGCAGTTCTTC. Its translation is CASSQAGANNEQFF. This rearrangement joins TRBV4-2 to TRBJ2-1, with D perhaps assigned TRBD1 or TRBD2 (6 bases each). Trimming left V 1 base short and J 5 bases short, with 9 bases between. The CDR3 covers 14 residues. Germline loops: CDR1 LGHNA, CDR2 YNFKEQ.

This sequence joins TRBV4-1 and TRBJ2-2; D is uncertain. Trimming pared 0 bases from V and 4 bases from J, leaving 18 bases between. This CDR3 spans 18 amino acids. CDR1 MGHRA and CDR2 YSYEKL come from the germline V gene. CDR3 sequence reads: CASSQDDRVGSSTGELFF. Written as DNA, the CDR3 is TGCGCCAGCAGCCAAGACGATCGGGTAGGGTCCTCCACCGGGGAGCTGTTTTTT.

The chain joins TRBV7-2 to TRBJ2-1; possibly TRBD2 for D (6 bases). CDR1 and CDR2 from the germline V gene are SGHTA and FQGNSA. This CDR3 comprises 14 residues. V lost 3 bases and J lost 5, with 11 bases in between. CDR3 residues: CASSLMGLDNEQFF. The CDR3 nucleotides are TGTGCCAGCAGCTTGATGGGACTTGACAATGAGCAGTTCTTC. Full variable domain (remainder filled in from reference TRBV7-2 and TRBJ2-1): GAGVSQSPSNKVTEKGKDVELRCDPISGHTALYWYRQSLGQGLEFLIYFQGNSAPDKSGLPSDRFSAERTGGSVSTLTIQRTQQEDSAVYLCASSLMGLDNEQFFGPGTRLTVL.

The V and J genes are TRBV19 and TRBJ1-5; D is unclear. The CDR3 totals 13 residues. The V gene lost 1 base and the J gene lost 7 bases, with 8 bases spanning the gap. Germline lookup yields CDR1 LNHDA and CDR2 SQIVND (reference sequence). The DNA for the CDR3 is TGTGCCAGTAGTATAGCCCCATGGCAGCCCCAGCATTTT. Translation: CASSIAPWQPQHF.